This is a list of T cell receptor beta chains from one sample in a study of early T cells in non-severe SARS-CoV-2 infection. TCRdb recomputed calls from the 5' RACE reads with MiXCR, one row per CDR3 protein. The sample consists of around 26,000 distinct CDR3 sequences, approximately 5% of them appearing once. The sample taken for sequencing was whole blood. These receptors all come from an adult who was a healthcare worker with PCR-confirmed SARS-CoV-2 infection or an uninfected control (not recorded which). Each CDR3 is given with its conserved first and last residue. D genes are given only for firm matches. A clone size is listed for some rows: how often the clone was seen (once, few, many), or a class if it is expanded.

D gene | J gene | V gene | clone size | CDR3 protein | CDR3 DNA
. | TRBJ1-2 | TRBV10-2 | many | CASSESAEGYGYTF | TGCGCCAGCAGTGAGTCGGCAGAGGGCTATGGCTACACCTTC
TRBD1 | TRBJ2-7 | TRBV5-1 | . | CASSLGTGGISYEQYF | TGCGCCAGCAGCCTCGGGACAGGGGGTATCTCCTACGAGCAGTACTTC
TRBD2 | TRBJ2-1 | TRBV5-4 | many | CASSLTSGRSGDEQFF | TGTGCCAGCAGCCTAACTAGCGGGAGGTCCGGGGATGAGCAGTTCTTC
. | TRBJ2-2 | TRBV13 | many | CASSFNNGELFF | TGTGCCAGCAGCTTCAACAACGGGGAGCTGTTTTTT
. | TRBJ2-4 | TRBV3-1 | many | CASSQDFGPNIQYF | TGTGCCAGCAGCCAAGATTTCGGACCCAACATTCAGTACTTC
TRBD1 | TRBJ2-7 | TRBV10-3 | few | CAISESRDRAFSYEQYF | TGTGCCATCAGTGAGTCCCGGGACAGGGCCTTCTCCTACGAGCAGTACTTC
TRBD1 | TRBJ1-3 | TRBV18 | many | CASSPTAGDKGAIGSGNTIYF | TGTGCCAGCTCACCAACCGCTGGAGATAAGGGGGCAATAGGATCTGGAAACACCATATATTTT
TRBD1 | TRBJ2-7 | TRBV27 | many | CASSFFSGQGQGYEQYF | TGTGCCAGCAGTTTCTTCTCGGGACAGGGGCAGGGGTACGAGCAGTACTTC
TRBD2 | TRBJ2-2 | TRBV7-3 | many | CASSLGGRTGELFF | TGTGCCAGCAGCTTAGGCGGGAGGACCGGGGAGCTGTTTTTT
. | TRBJ2-1 | TRBV5-8 | . | CASSPGTFGGPGEEQFF | TGTGCCAGCAGTCCTGGGACATTTGGGGGCCCAGGGGAGGAGCAGTTCTTC
TRBD1 | TRBJ2-1 | TRBV28 | many | CASSSEDRLYNEQFF | TGTGCCAGCAGTTCTGAGGACAGGCTCTACAATGAGCAGTTCTTC
. | TRBJ1-2 | TRBV5-6 | many | CASSQVQGVVYYGYTF | TGTGCCAGCAGCCAAGTACAGGGAGTGGTTTACTATGGCTACACCTTC
TRBD2 | TRBJ2-3 | TRBV5-1 | many | CASLPVAGGTDTQYF | TGCGCCAGTCTCCCAGTAGCGGGGGGCACAGATACGCAGTATTTT
. | TRBJ2-3 | TRBV29-1 | . | CSVRKGTDTQYF | TGCAGCGTTCGGAAAGGCACAGATACGCAGTATTTT
TRBD1 | TRBJ1-6 | TRBV20-1 | many | CSATTGGNSPLHF | TGCAGTGCCACCACAGGGGGGAATTCACCCCTCCACTTT
TRBD1 | TRBJ1-4 | TRBV12-3/TRBV12-4 | . | CASSDRGQGEKLFF | TGTGCCAGCAGCGACAGGGGGCAGGGTGAAAAACTGTTTTTT
. | TRBJ2-7 | TRBV19 | many | CASSKSGDSYEQYF | TGTGCCAGTAGTAAATCCGGTGACTCCTACGAGCAGTACTTC
. | TRBJ1-4 | TRBV14 | many | CASSQGLYGTTNEKLFF | TGTGCCAGCAGCCAAGGGCTTTACGGGACAACTAATGAAAAACTGTTTTTT
. | TRBJ2-4 | TRBV5-4 | many | CASSLARGDIQYF | TGTGCCAGCAGCTTGGCCAGGGGGGACATTCAGTACTTC
. | TRBJ1-1 | TRBV18 | . | CASSPAGVRMNTEAFF | TGTGCCAGCTCACCGGCGGGGGTTCGCATGAACACTGAAGCTTTCTTT
TRBD1 | TRBJ2-3 | TRBV5-5 | . | CASSLKGAQTDTQYF | TGTGCCAGCAGCTTGAAGGGGGCGCAGACAGATACGCAGTATTTT
. | TRBJ2-7 | TRBV6-6 | . | CASSLDYNYEQYF | TGTGCCAGCAGTCTAGATTACAACTACGAGCAGTACTTC
. | TRBJ1-1 | TRBV6-2/TRBV6-3 | few | CASSYSIGGYSEAFF | TGTGCCAGCAGTTACTCGATTGGAGGGTATAGTGAAGCTTTCTTT
. | TRBJ2-7 | TRBV29-1 | many | CSVAAGTGPYEQYF | TGCAGCGTTGCTGCCGGGACTGGCCCCTACGAGCAGTACTTC
TRBD2 | TRBJ2-1 | TRBV24-1 | many | CATSDFLRGLATRISYNEQFF | TGTGCCACCAGTGATTTTTTGCGAGGACTAGCGACCCGCATCTCCTACAATGAGCAGTTCTTC
TRBD1 | TRBJ2-7 | TRBV3-1 | few | CASSQEPTWTGFNEQYF | TGTGCCAGCAGCCAAGAGCCCACGTGGACAGGGTTCAACGAGCAGTACTTC
. | TRBJ1-2 | TRBV9 | many | CASSPRGAYGYTF | TGTGCCAGCAGCCCCCGTGGGGCCTATGGCTACACCTTC
. | TRBJ2-2 | TRBV5-1 | few | CASSLKGTGELFF | TGCGCCAGCAGCTTGAAGGGGACCGGGGAGCTGTTTTTT
TRBD1 | TRBJ1-2 | TRBV6-1 | many | CASSGQGINYGYTF | TGTGCCAGCAGTGGACAGGGAATCAACTATGGCTACACCTTC
TRBD1 | TRBJ1-6 | TRBV5-1 | few | CASSAGQGGSYNSPLHF | TGCGCCAGCAGCGCTGGACAGGGCGGCTCCTATAATTCACCCCTCCACTTT
. | TRBJ2-1 | TRBV5-1 | . | CASSLGRDTRREQFF | TGCGCCAGCAGCTTGGGACGGGACACCCGAAGGGAGCAGTTCTTC
. | TRBJ2-2 | TRBV5-8 | . | CASSLARGDDTGELFF | TGTGCCAGCAGCTTGGCCAGGGGGGATGACACCGGGGAGCTGTTTTTT
. | TRBJ1-2 | TRBV18 | . | CVSSQGFNGYGYTF | TGTGTCAGCTCACAGGGATTTAATGGCTATGGCTACACCTTC
TRBD1 | TRBJ1-1 | TRBV6-2/TRBV6-3 | many | CASEDRGRAFF | TGTGCCAGTGAGGACAGGGGGCGAGCTTTCTTT
. | TRBJ2-7 | TRBV6-5 | many | CASSYSRGPSEQYF | TGTGCCAGCAGTTACTCACGGGGGCCTTCCGAGCAGTACTTC